These 17 T cell receptor beta chains were sequenced from one sample in a study of T-cell reconstitution after alpha-beta-depleted transplantation in children. This sample's TCRbeta library carried unique molecular identifier barcodes. TCRdb processed the PCR reads anew with MiXCR; each CDR3 protein has one entry. The sample records 350,000 to 450,000 distinct CDR3 sequences, 13% being singletons. Sequencing was performed on PBMCs, taken from the stem cell graft. These receptors came from a human donor who donated a stem cell graft to a child with Fanconi anemia.

This clonotype has more than one count but fewer than ten. This chain connects TRBV15 to TRBJ2-1, with D perhaps matching TRBD1 (5 bases). Trimming cost V 4 bases and J 7 bases, with 11 bases left between them. This CDR3 has 13 amino acids. Germline CDR1 and CDR2: LNHNV and YYDKDF (reference sequence). DNA of the CDR3: TGTGCCACCAGCAACCAGGGTGGGAATGAGCAGTTCTTC. Its protein is CATSNQGGNEQFF.

Only a few counts were recorded for this clonotype. This chain joins TRBV5-1 and TRBJ1-2; 9 bases map to TRBD1. CDR3 size: 15 residues. J lost 8 bases, V lost 0 bases, and 8 bases had no gene match. Germline assignment: CDR1 SGHRS and CDR2 YFSETQ. The CDR3 DNA follows: TGCGCCAGCAGCTTGGAGGGACAGGGTTCAGGAGGCTACACCTTC. It codes for CASSLEGQGSGGYTF.

This chain uses TRBV12-3 or TRBV12-4 with TRBJ2-3, with TRBD1 identical over 10 bases. The CDR3 is 16 residues long. The J segment lost 3 bases and the V segment lost 3 bases, leaving 6 bases of the junction unmatched. CDR3 sequence: CASSFRQGARTDTQYF. Written as DNA, the CDR3 is TGTGCCAGCAGTTTCCGACAGGGGGCAAGGACAGATACGCAGTATTTT.

The V and J genes are TRBV5-1 and TRBJ2-2, with D perhaps matching TRBD2 (5 bases). CDR1 is SGHRS and CDR2 is YFSETQ in the germline V gene. Trimming pared 0 bases from V and 7 bases from J, leaving 10 bases between. This CDR3 spans 14 amino acids. CDR3 protein: CASSLEYGDGELFF. The CDR3, as DNA: TGCGCCAGCAGCTTGGAGTACGGGGACGGGGAGCTGTTTTTT.

This clonotype has ten or more counts. This chain uses TRBV11-2 with TRBJ1-1; maybe TRBD1 (6 bases). CDR1 is SGHAT and CDR2 is FQNNGV in the germline V gene. V gave up 1 base and J gave up 0 bases, with 15 bases separating them. The CDR3 consists of 17 residues. The CDR3 DNA sequence: TGTGCCAGCAGCTTAGTAATTTTAGGGGACATGAACACTGAAGCTTTCTTT. Translated: CASSLVILGDMNTEAFF.

This clonotype was found many times. The rearrangement uses TRBV28 and TRBJ1-4; D is unresolved. The V gene's germline CDR1 is MDHEN and CDR2 SYDVKM. Trimming pared 7 bases from V and 6 bases from J, leaving 15 bases between. The CDR3 has 14 amino acids. CDR3 in amino acids: CASTTAGYYEKLFF. CDR3 coding DNA: TGTGCCAGCACCACTGCGGGGTATTATGAAAAACTGTTTTTT.

The table lists this clonotype with a few counts. The V gene is TRBV30, the J gene TRBJ2-5; the match to TRBD1 covers 7 bases. The CDR3 runs to 13 residues. CDR1 and CDR2 (germline): GTSNPN, SVGIG (reference sequence). V was clipped by 8 bases and J by 6 bases; unmatched bases: 12. The CDR3 is CAAQGGGGKTQYF. In DNA form, the CDR3 reads TGTGCCGCCCAAGGGGGCGGAGGAAAGACCCAGTACTTC.

The sample holds many counts of this clonotype. The genes are TRBV20-1 and TRBJ2-3; D uncertain. The CDR3 extends over 12 amino acids. The V end lost 1 base, the J end lost 6 bases, and 8 bases lay between the germline ends. CDR1 is DFQATT and CDR2 is SNEGSKA in the germline V gene (reference sequence). CDR3 coding DNA: TGCAGTGCTAGAGGGAGCGTGGATACGCAGTATTTT. Protein: CSARGSVDTQYF.

This clonotype was detected only a few times. V and J are TRBV11-2 and TRBJ2-6; TRBD1 aligns across 8 bases. Germline V gene lookup returns CDR1 SGHAT and CDR2 FQNNGV. The CDR3 consists of 18 residues. The J segment lost 0 bases and the V segment lost 2 bases, leaving 6 bases of the junction unmatched. CDR3 DNA sequence: TGTGCCAGCAGCTTATTACAGGGGGTTTACTCTGGGGCCAACGTCCTGACTTTC. Translating gives CASSLLQGVYSGANVLTF.

The J gene is TRBJ1-1, the V gene TRBV20-1; D perhaps matches TRBD1 (6 bases). Trimming took 0 bases from V and 2 from J, leaving 10 bases between them. This CDR3 is 14 amino acids long. Germline V gene sequence: CDR1 DFQATT, CDR2 SNEGSKA (reference sequence). The CDR3 DNA is TGCAGTGCTAGAGATACAGGGTCCAACACTGAAGCTTTCTTT. This translates into CSARDTGSNTEAFF.

This chain uses TRBV25-1 with TRBJ1-2; a weak D match, TRBD1 (6 bases). From germline, CDR1 is MGHDK and CDR2 SYGVNS. Trimming removed 4 bases at V and 6 bases at J, with 18 bases between. CDR3 length: 15 residues. The CDR3: CASSAVQGWGDGYTF. The CDR3 nucleotides read TGTGCCAGCAGTGCGGTACAGGGATGGGGGGATGGCTACACCTTC.

A few counts support this clonotype. V usage is TRBV7-2 and J usage is TRBJ2-1, with D perhaps matching TRBD1 or TRBD2 (6 bases each). The V end was cut by 5 bases, the J end by 3 bases, with 26 bases between. Germline V gene sequence: CDR1 SGHTA, CDR2 FQGNSA. The CDR3 runs 19 residues. The CDR3 bases are TGTGCCAGCAGCGGGGTTCGGAGCACGCAGGGGAGGTTCTACAATGAGCAGTTCTTC. This translates into CASSGVRSTQGRFYNEQFF.

This clonotype was seen a handful of times. The V gene is TRBV11-2, the J gene TRBJ1-6; tentatively, D is TRBD1 (5 bases). This CDR3 has 16 residues. Germline V gene data show CDR1 as SGHAT and CDR2 as FQNNGV. The V end lost 5 bases, the J end lost 3 bases, and 14 bases lay between the germline ends. The CDR3 coding sequence is TGTGCCAGCAGCACACACCGGGGCAACTATAATTCACCCCTCCACTTT. Translating gives CASSTHRGNYNSPLHF.

In this sample, this clonotype turned up a few times. This sequence joins TRBV9 and TRBJ1-2; D gene ambiguous. Germline assignment: CDR1 SGDLS and CDR2 YYNGEE. The CDR3 is 16 residues long. Deletions cut 4 bases from V and 3 bases from J, with 19 bases between. The CDR3 region is CASSPPWGLGDYGYTF. As DNA, the CDR3 is TGTGCCAGCAGCCCCCCATGGGGTCTTGGAGACTATGGCTACACCTTC.

This clonotype was observed a handful of times. The chain recombines TRBV6-2 or TRBV6-3 with TRBJ2-7; a weak D match, TRBD1 (6 bases). The V end was cut by 7 bases, the J end by 0 bases, with 16 bases between. Germline V lookup: CDR1 MNHEY, CDR2 SVGEGT. The CDR3 loop spans 15 amino acids. CDR3 nucleotides: TGTGCCAGCACCCACGAGGGGGTACCCTCCTACGAGCAGTACTTC. This gives the protein CASTHEGVPSYEQYF.

This clonotype was picked up many times. The chain recombines TRBV4-3 with TRBJ1-1, with D hard to call. The V gene's germline CDR1 is LGHNA and CDR2 YSLEER. This CDR3 is built from 13 residues. The V gene lost 4 bases and the J gene lost 4 bases, with 10 bases spanning the gap. The CDR3 spells CASSRLGSTEAFF. CDR3 bases: TGCGCCAGCAGCCGGCTGGGGAGCACTGAAGCTTTCTTT.

V usage is TRBV7-8 and J usage is TRBJ2-1, with TRBD2 identical over 9 bases. The CDR3 totals 15 residues. Germline CDR1 and CDR2: SGHVS and FQNEAQ. With V trimmed by 5 bases and J by 6 bases, 8 bases remained unmatched. CDR3 residues: CASSQAGGASNEQFF. Written as DNA, the CDR3 is TGTGCCAGCAGCCAAGCGGGGGGCGCTTCCAATGAGCAGTTCTTC.